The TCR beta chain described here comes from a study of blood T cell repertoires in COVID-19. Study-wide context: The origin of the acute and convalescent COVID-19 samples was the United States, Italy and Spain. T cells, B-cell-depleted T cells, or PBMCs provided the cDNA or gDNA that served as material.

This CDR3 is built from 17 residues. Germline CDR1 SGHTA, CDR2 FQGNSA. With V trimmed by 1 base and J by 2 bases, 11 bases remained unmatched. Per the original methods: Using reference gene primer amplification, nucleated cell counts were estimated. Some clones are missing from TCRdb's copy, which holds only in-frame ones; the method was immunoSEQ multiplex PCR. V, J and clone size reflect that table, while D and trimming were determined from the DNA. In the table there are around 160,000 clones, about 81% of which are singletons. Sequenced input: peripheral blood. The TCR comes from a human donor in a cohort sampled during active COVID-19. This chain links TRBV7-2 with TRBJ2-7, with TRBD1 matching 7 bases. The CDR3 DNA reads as TGTGCCAGCAGCTTAGGGTGGGGGACAGACTACCCCTACGAGCAGTACTTC. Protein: CASSLGWGTDYPYEQYF.